This entry lists 2 T cell receptor beta chains sequenced from one sample in a study of graft-versus-host responses after intestinal transplantation. Assay: immunoSEQ multiplex PCR; the TCRdb copy retains only in-frame clones and omits some. This repertoire shows about 130,000 clones, over 90% found once; its top ten account for roughly 0.19%. These receptors lack a known antigen. Specimen: unstimulated CD4+ T cells sorted from spleen or lymph node cells, collected before intestinal transplant. The receptors here all came from a human donor who received an intestinal transplant.

V gene TRBV11-2 combines with J gene TRBJ2-3; 10 bases are a match to TRBD1. Trimming removed 6 bases from V and 4 bases from J; junction bases left unmatched: 4. Germline V gene data show CDR1 as SGHAT and CDR2 as FQNNGV. The CDR3 runs 14 residues. The CDR3 DNA follows: TGTGCCAGCAGTCCCGGGACAGGGGCAGATACGCAGTATTTT. This codes for CASSPGTGADTQYF.

This sequence joins TRBV5-1 and TRBJ1-5, with TRBD1 as a possible D gene (6 bases). V gave up 3 bases and J gave up 0 bases, with 7 bases separating them. The germline CDR1 and CDR2 sequences are SGHRS and YFSETQ. The CDR3 has 14 amino acids. CDR3 bases: TGCGCCAGCAGCTCAGGGGATAGCAATCAGCCCCAGCATTTT. This sequence encodes CASSSGDSNQPQHF.